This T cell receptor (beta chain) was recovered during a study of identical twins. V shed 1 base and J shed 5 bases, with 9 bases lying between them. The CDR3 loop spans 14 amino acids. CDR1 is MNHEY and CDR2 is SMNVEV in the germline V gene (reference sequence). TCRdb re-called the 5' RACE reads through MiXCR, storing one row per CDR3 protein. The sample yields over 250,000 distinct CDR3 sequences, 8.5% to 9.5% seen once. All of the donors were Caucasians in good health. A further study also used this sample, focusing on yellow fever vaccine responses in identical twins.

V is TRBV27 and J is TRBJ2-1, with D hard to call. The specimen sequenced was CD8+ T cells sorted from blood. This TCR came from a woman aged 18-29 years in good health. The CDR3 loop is CASSLFRPHNEQFF. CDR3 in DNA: TGTGCCAGCAGTTTATTTCGGCCCCACAATGAGCAGTTCTTC.